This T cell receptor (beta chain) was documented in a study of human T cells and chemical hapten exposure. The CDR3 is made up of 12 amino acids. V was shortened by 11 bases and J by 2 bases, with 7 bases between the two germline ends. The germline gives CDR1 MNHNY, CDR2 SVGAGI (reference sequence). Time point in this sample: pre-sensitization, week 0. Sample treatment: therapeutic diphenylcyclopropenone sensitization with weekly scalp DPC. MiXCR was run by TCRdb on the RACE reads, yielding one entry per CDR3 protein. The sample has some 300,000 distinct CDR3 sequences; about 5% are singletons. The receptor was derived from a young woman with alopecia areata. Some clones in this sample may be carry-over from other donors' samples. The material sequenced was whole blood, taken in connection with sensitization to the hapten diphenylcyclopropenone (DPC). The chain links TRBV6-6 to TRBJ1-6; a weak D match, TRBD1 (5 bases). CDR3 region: CAAQAYNSPLHF. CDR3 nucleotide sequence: TGTGCCGCACAGGCCTATAATTCACCCCTCCACTTT.